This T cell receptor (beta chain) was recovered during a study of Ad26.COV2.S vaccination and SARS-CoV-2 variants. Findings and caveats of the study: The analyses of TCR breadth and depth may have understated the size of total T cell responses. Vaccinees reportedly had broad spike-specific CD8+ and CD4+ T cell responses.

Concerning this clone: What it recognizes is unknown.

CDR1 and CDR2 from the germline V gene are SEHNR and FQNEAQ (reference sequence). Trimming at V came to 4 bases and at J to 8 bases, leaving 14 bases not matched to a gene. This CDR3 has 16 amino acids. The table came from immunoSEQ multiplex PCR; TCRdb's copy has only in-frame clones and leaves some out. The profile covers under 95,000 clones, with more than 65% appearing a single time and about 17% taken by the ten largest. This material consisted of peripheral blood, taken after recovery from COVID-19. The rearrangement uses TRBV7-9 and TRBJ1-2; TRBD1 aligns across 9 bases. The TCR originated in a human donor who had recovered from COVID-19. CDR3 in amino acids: CASSSPDRGEQEGYTF. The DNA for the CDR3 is TGTGCCAGCAGCTCTCCGGACAGGGGAGAACAGGAGGGCTACACCTTC.